This TCR beta chain stems from a study of T cell responses to AZD1222 COVID-19 vaccine. General study results and limits: Nearly half of spike-specific TCRs reportedly target variant regions that are unmutated in the B.1.351 and B.1.1.7 variants. Without day 14 samples, only post-peak T cell repertoires were studied. Just a handful of people given AZD1222 tested seropositive at baseline.

Clones were sequenced by immunoSEQ multiplex PCR, and TCRdb holds only the in-frame ones, with some missing. The sample lists around 130,000 clones, approximately 93% occurring once. Regarding this clone: Antigen unknown.

The sample was peripheral blood, taken on day 0 of AZD1222 vaccination. The source is an adult in good health.

CDR3 sequence: CASRGDQTRSETQYF. The CDR3 DNA reads as TGTGCCAGCAGGGGGGACCAAACGCGGAGCGAGACCCAGTACTTC. This rearrangement joins TRBV6-5 to TRBJ2-5; D may match TRBD1 or TRBD2 (5 bases each). This CDR3 region has 15 residues. The germline gives CDR1 MNHEY, CDR2 SVGAGI. V lost 6 bases to trimming and J lost 5 bases, with 19 bases between them.